Listed here is a single T cell receptor beta chain. Under the authors' procedure: Reference gene primers were amplified, and this amplification served to estimate nucleated cell counts. This table comes from immunoSEQ multiplex PCR, and its TCRdb copy is limited to in-frame clones, with some not included. That table furnishes V, J and clone size, whereas the DNA furnished D and trimming. Seen here are 300,000 or so clones, roughly 90% observed once, and the top ten hold 0.9% to 1.2%. The CDR3 loop spans 15 amino acids. CDR1 MNHEY and CDR2 SVGAGI come from the germline V gene. Trimming took 6 bases from V and 3 from J, leaving 17 bases between them. The sample comes from a study of blood T cell repertoires in COVID-19. Background on the study: Italy, Spain and the United States were the sources of the convalescent and acute COVID-19 samples.

Individuals drawn from about two dozen US areas were roughly 18 to 95 years old. Cohort 3 donors counted as recovered after two negative PCRs, clearance, or resolved symptoms. The chain couples TRBV6-5 to TRBJ1-1; a possible D gene is TRBD1 (5 bases). The sequence was obtained from a woman under 40 who had recovered from COVID-19. Sequenced sample: PBMCs or T cells enriched from blood (not recorded which). The CDR3 spells CASSPTGVMDTEAFF. In DNA, the CDR3 is TGTGCCAGCAGCCCCACGGGGGTAATGGACACTGAAGCTTTCTTT.